This passage covers 16 T cell receptor beta chains from one sample sequenced in a study of regulatory T cells in long-lasting Graves disease. Sample time point: persistent/refractory GD, antithyroid drugs over 5 years with positive TRAb. Making the TCR library involved RNA that had been extracted from PBMCs. Arm-PCR of CDR3 regions and iRepertoire HTBI primers were used to build TCR beta libraries. TCRdb re-derived calls from the multiplex PCR reads in MiXCR, one entry per CDR3 protein. The sample lists hundreds of thousands of distinct CDR3 sequences; about a fifth were seen once. The sample was peripheral blood mononuclear cells (PBMCs), taken when the disease was refractory, from a patient treated with antithyroid drugs. The receptor source for this set is a female donor with Graves disease.

A word on this clonotype: A far bigger clonotype differs at one base, so this is likely a read error. Here the CDR3 omits its conserved ending phenylalanine or tryptophan, so a read error is the likely source. The J gene is TRBJ1-5, the V gene TRBV28; TRBD1 agrees at 7 bases. The CDR3 is 14 amino acids. Germline V lookup: CDR1 MDHEN, CDR2 SYDVKM. The V and J ends lost 8 bases and 2 bases, in that order; junction bases with no gene match: 6. In DNA, the CDR3 is TGTGCCAGCGGTACAGGGGCGGGCAATCAGCCCCAGCATCTT. Translated: CASGTGAGNQPQHL.

The rearrangement links TRBV6-5 to TRBJ1-1; TRBD1 aligns across 7 bases. Germline V lookup: CDR1 MNHEY, CDR2 SVGAGI. The CDR3 sequence is 22 residues long. Losses at the gene ends were 4 bases for V and 4 bases for J; bases not matched to a gene: 30. The CDR3, as DNA: TGTGCCAGCAGTTTTTATTTCCCGCCATATACAACAGGGGAAGGGGGGGGCACTGAAGCTTTCTTT. The encoded protein is CASSFYFPPYTTGEGGGTEAFF.

This clonotype was seen a handful of times. The chain couples TRBV19 to TRBJ1-5; D gene uncertain. Germline V gives CDR1 LNHDA, CDR2 SQIVND (reference sequence). V dropped 1 base and J dropped 0 bases, with 7 bases sitting between them. This CDR3 is 15 amino acids long. The CDR3: CASSIGQYSNQPQHF. CDR3 DNA sequence: TGTGCCAGTAGTATAGGGCAGTATAGCAATCAGCCCCAGCATTTT.

This clonotype was counted ten times or more. This chain uses TRBV28 with TRBJ1-6, with D maybe TRBD1 (5 bases). V was pared by 3 bases and J by 5 bases, with 11 bases between. Germline values: CDR1 MDHEN, CDR2 SYDVKM. The CDR3 totals 15 residues. CDR3 nucleotides: TGTGCCAGCAGTTTGGTCGACAGAAATAATTCACCCCTCCACTTT. As protein: CASSLVDRNNSPLHF.

This clonotype was found a few times. V usage is TRBV7-9 and J usage is TRBJ1-2; no firm D call. V was cut by 2 bases and J by 3 bases, with 10 bases left in between. From germline, CDR1 is SEHNR and CDR2 FQNEAQ (reference sequence). The CDR3 totals 14 residues. Here the CDR3 DNA reads TGTGCCAGCAGCTTACCGCTGGTTCACTATGGCTACACCTTC. This sequence encodes CASSLPLVHYGYTF.

This clonotype was picked up many times. The junction and the germline gene differ at one end; a read error may be behind it. This chain joins TRBV7-9 and TRBJ2-5, with D perhaps TRBD1 (6 bases). CDR1 is SEHNR and CDR2 is FQNEAQ in the germline V gene (reference sequence). This CDR3 comprises 14 residues. The CDR3 DNA follows: TGTGCCAGCAGCCAGTCGGCAGGGGCCCCTAGCCGAAACTTC. Translation: CASSQSAGAPSRNF.

This clonotype was counted between two and nine times. The CDR3 sequence is CASSSGTGFLTEGYTF. The CDR3 DNA reads TGTGCCAGCAGCTCCGGGACAGGGTTTTTGACGGAGGGCTACACCTTC. The chain has TRBV9 and TRBJ1-2; TRBD1 agrees at 9 bases. The germline V gene encodes CDR1 SGDLS and CDR2 YYNGEE. V lost 4 bases, J lost 8 bases, and 15 bases stayed unmatched. The CDR3 runs to 16 residues.

This clonotype was observed a single time. The J gene is TRBJ2-3, the V gene TRBV3-1, with D unresolved. CDR1 and CDR2 from the germline V gene are LGHDT and YNNKEL (reference sequence). The CDR3 has 11 amino acids. V was cut by 2 bases and J by 9 bases, with 6 bases left in between. CDR3 nucleotide sequence: TGTGCCAGCAGCCAATCAGTCACGCAGTATTTT. It is translated as CASSQSVTQYF.

This clonotype was found many times. The chain combines TRBV28 with TRBJ1-3; D remains unclear. The germline CDR1 and CDR2 sequences are MDHEN and SYDVKM. The CDR3 is 14 amino acids. Trimming took 6 bases from V and 2 from J, leaving 11 bases between them. The CDR3 reads CASRVEGTGNTIYF. CDR3 DNA sequence: TGTGCCAGCAGAGTGGAGGGCACTGGAAACACCATATATTTT.

The genes are TRBV24-1 and TRBJ2-2; 8 bases map to TRBD2. Germline CDR1 reads KGHDR; CDR2 reads SFDVKD. The ends lost 3 bases at V and 6 bases at J; junction bases unmatched: 5. CDR3 size: 15 residues. The CDR3 region has the DNA TGTGCCACCAGTGATCCAGGACTAGCCGCCGGGGAGCTGTTTTTT. It encodes CATSDPGLAAGELFF.

This clonotype was seen only a few times. V gene TRBV11-2 combines with J gene TRBJ2-7, with 15 nucleotides matching TRBD2. Germline V gene lookup returns CDR1 SGHAT and CDR2 FQNNGV. V shed 5 bases and J 9 bases; nucleotides not matched to a gene: 11. The CDR3 totals 16 residues. The chain's CDR3 is CASSGLAGGPQAAQYF. CDR3 sequence (DNA): TGTGCCAGCAGCGGACTAGCGGGGGGGCCTCAGGCGGCGCAGTACTTC.

This clonotype has more than one count but fewer than ten. V is TRBV30 and J is TRBJ1-5, with TRBD1 matching 10 bases. Germline values: CDR1 GTSNPN, CDR2 SVGIG (reference sequence). With V trimmed by 3 bases and J by 6 bases, 5 bases remained unmatched. CDR3 length equals 14 residues. CDR3 DNA: TGTGCCTGGAGGGGACAGGGGAGGACTCAGCCCCAGCATTTT. Its protein product is CAWRGQGRTQPQHF.

This chain connects TRBV19 to TRBJ2-5; 12 nucleotides line up with TRBD2. The V gene end was trimmed by 4 bases and the J gene end by 2 bases; junction bases not matched to a gene: 8. The CDR3 totals 17 residues. The germline CDR1 and CDR2 sequences are LNHDA and SQIVND (reference sequence). Written as DNA, the CDR3 is TGTGCCAGTAGTAGGGAACTAGCGGGGGGATATCAAGAGACCCAGTACTTC. Translated: CASSRELAGGYQETQYF.

The V gene is TRBV9, the J gene TRBJ2-7; possibly TRBD2 for D (5 bases). V lost 2 bases to trimming and J lost 0 bases, with 9 bases between them. This CDR3 comprises 14 residues. CDR1 is SGDLS and CDR2 is YYNGEE in the germline V gene. Here the CDR3 reads CASSVSSGSYEQYF. As DNA, the CDR3 is TGTGCCAGCAGCGTGTCCAGCGGCTCCTACGAGCAGTACTTC.

Only one count was recorded for this clonotype. The gene calls are TRBV5-1 and TRBJ2-5; D is unclear. The V and J ends lost 1 base and 0 bases respectively, with 7 bases between them. This CDR3 is 14 amino acids long. The germline CDR1 and CDR2 sequences are SGHRS and YFSETQ. CDR3 in DNA: TGCGCCAGCAGCTTGTCATGGTACCAAGAGACCCAGTACTTC. This sequence encodes CASSLSWYQETQYF.

This clonotype showed up many times. The chain couples TRBV24-1 to TRBJ2-5; D possibly corresponds to TRBD1 (6 bases). CDR1 and CDR2 from the germline V gene are KGHDR and SFDVKD. With 1 base removed from V and 1 base from J, the gap between germline ends came to 12 bases. This CDR3 comprises 16 residues. CDR3 sequence (DNA): TGTGCCACCAGTGATTTCGGGACAACTATCCAAGAGACCCAGTACTTC. Its protein is CATSDFGTTIQETQYF.